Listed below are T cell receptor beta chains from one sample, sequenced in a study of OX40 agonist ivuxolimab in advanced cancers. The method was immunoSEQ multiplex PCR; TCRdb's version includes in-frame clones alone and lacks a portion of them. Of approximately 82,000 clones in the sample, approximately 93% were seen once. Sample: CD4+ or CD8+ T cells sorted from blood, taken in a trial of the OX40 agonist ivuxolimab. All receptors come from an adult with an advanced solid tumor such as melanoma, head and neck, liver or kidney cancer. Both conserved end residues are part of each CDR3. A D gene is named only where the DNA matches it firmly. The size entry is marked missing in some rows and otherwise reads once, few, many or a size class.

CASSRALNTEAFF,TGTGCCAGTAGCCGGGCCTTGAACACTGAAGCTTTCTTT,NA,TRBV19,NA,TRBJ1-1,13
CASSYSQGEGETQYF,TGTGCCAGCAGTTACTCACAGGGGGAAGGGGAGACCCAGTACTTC,TRBD1,TRBV6-5,NA,TRBJ2-5,15
CAIHPDRGGEAFF,TGTGCCATCCACCCTGACAGGGGCGGTGAAGCTTTCTTT,TRBD1,TRBV5-5,NA,TRBJ1-1,13
CASSPAGTSPLETQYF,TGCGCCAGCAGCCCAGCCGGGACTTCCCCTCTGGAGACGCAGTATTTT,NA,TRBV4-3,once,TRBJ2-3,16
CASSSGPDSPLHF,TGTGCCAGCAGCTCGGGACCAGATTCACCCCTCCACTTT,NA,TRBV7-8,NA,TRBJ1-6,13
CASSYFSGPPNHEQYF,TGTGCCAGCAGTTACTTCTCCGGGCCACCGAACCACGAGCAGTACTTC,NA,TRBV6-6,NA,TRBJ2-7,16
CASSPRLAGDTGELFF,TGTGCCAGCAGCCCACGACTAGCGGGAGACACCGGGGAGCTGTTTTTT,TRBD2,TRBV7-9,few,TRBJ2-2,16
CASSLALAGGPDLYNEQFF,TGTGCCAGCAGCTTAGCGCTAGCGGGGGGCCCTGATTTATACAATGAGCAGTTCTTC,TRBD2,TRBV11-2,NA,TRBJ2-1,19
CASSLVGDRVNTEAFF,TGTGCCAGCAGTTTAGTCGGGGACAGGGTGAACACTGAAGCTTTCTTT,TRBD1,TRBV28,NA,TRBJ1-1,16
CASSPGLAAYPDEQYF,TGCGCCAGCAGCCCTGGACTAGCGGCCTATCCCGACGAGCAGTACTTC,TRBD2,TRBV4-3,NA,TRBJ2-7,16
CASSETSGRTYEQYF,TGCGCCAGCAGCGAGACTAGCGGGAGGACATACGAGCAGTACTTC,TRBD2,TRBV5-1,NA,TRBJ2-7,15
CSVTTGGRGNEQYF,TGCAGCGTTACTACAGGGGGAAGGGGAAACGAGCAGTACTTC,TRBD1,TRBV29-1,NA,TRBJ2-7,14
CASMWQNYGYTF,TGTGCCAGTATGTGGCAGAACTATGGCTACACCTTC,NA,TRBV19,NA,TRBJ1-2,12
CASSYSGAGGANVLTF,TGTGCCAGCAGTTACTCGGGGGCCGGAGGGGCCAACGTCCTGACTTTC,NA,TRBV6-7,NA,TRBJ2-6,16
CASCLTGITGELFF,TGTGCCAGCTGCCTGACAGGGATCACCGGGGAGCTGTTTTTT,TRBD1,TRBV28,NA,TRBJ2-2,14
CASSHGRVPIFYEQYF,TGTGCCAGCAGCCATGGTAGGGTACCGATTTTCTACGAGCAGTACTTC,NA,TRBV14,NA,TRBJ2-7,16